This note documents a single T cell receptor beta chain sequence. The antigen remains undetermined. This CDR3 region has 18 residues. J was trimmed by 0 bases and V by 4 bases; bases with no gene match: 13. Germline CDR1 and CDR2: MDHEN and SYDVKM. The sample is drawn from a study of T cell repertoires in cytomegalovirus infection. On the study more broadly: CMV infection and matching HLA type were both indicated by public TCR beta signatures.

Notes on the study in general: Public TCR beta family frequency separated CMV-and-HLA carriers, including in an independent cohort. HLA-C-restricted CMV clonotypes gave the most frequent clonotype in two of eight donors.

TCRdb re-derived calls from the reads in MiXCR, one entry per CDR3 protein. The table has under 150,000 distinct CDR3 sequences, 7% to 9.5% seen once. The sample consisted of PBMCs. The source of this sequence is a human donor in good health (CMV status not recorded). Some clones in this sample may be carry-over from other donors' samples. The gene calls are TRBV28 and TRBJ2-3; 7 bases fit TRBD1. The CDR3 DNA follows: TGTGCCAGCAGTTCGACAGGGATCGTCTTTAGGAGCACAGATACGCAGTATTTT. This codes for CASSSTGIVFRSTDTQYF.